This T cell receptor (beta chain) was captured by sequencing in a study of blood T cell repertoires in COVID-19. The germline V gene has CDR1 MNHEY and CDR2 SVGAGI. The CDR3 loop spans 14 amino acids. The J segment lost 7 bases and the V segment lost 8 bases, leaving 7 bases of the junction unmatched. As processed by the authors: Amplification of reference gene primers provided the estimated nucleated cell counts. Generated by immunoSEQ multiplex PCR, the TCRdb table keeps only in-frame clones and is missing some. V, J and clone size were drawn from that table, and D and trimming were deduced from the DNA. The sample lists about 130,000 clones; about four fifths were seen once.

The source is a woman in her thirties who had recovered from COVID-19. Sequenced sample: peripheral blood. The V gene is TRBV6-5, the J gene TRBJ2-4; TRBD1 aligns across 11 bases. CDR3 region: CASGRTGGLNIQYF. The DNA for the CDR3 is TGTGCCAGCGGTAGGACAGGGGGCTTGAACATTCAGTACTTC.